These 13 T cell receptor beta chains share one sample of origin, sequenced in a study of technical replicates of blood from a few donors (dated by TCRdb to between 2016 and 2019). Library generation was performed with the immunoSEQ multiplex PCR assay. The source is immuneACCESS, and TCRdb retained only in-frame sequences with V and J called. Part of the clones is not carried over; for the studies checked, unresolved V genes explain less than half of this, and the remainder is unexplained. The table for this sample lists tens of thousands of clones; roughly 92% of them were counted only once. Jointly, the top ten make up over 0.35% of the sample. The specimen sequenced was T cells isolated from PBMCs. These receptors all come from a human donor in good health.

This clone occurred a few times. The chain combines TRBV11-3 with TRBJ2-7; D unclear. V lost 1 base to trimming and J lost 1 base, with 2 bases between them. This CDR3 spans 12 amino acids. From germline, CDR1 is SGHNT and CDR2 YENEEA. Written as DNA, the CDR3 is TGTGCCAGCAGCTTAGTATCCTACGAGCAGTACTTC. Translating gives CASSLVSYEQYF.

The chain recombines TRBV4-1 with TRBJ1-2; TRBD1 agrees at 10 bases. Unmatched junction bases numbered 7, after V lost 1 base and J lost 8 bases. The CDR3 extends over 15 amino acids. Germline CDR1 reads MGHRA; CDR2 reads YSYEKL. This CDR3 is CASSQGDRGSWGYTF. CDR3 bases: TGCGCCAGCAGCCAAGGGGACAGGGGCTCGTGGGGCTACACCTTC.

This chain joins TRBV7-8 and TRBJ1-4; 10 bases are a match to TRBD1. CDR3 length: 15 amino acids. Germline trimming cut 1 base from V and 8 bases from J; bases unmatched to any gene: 4. Germline loops: CDR1 SGHVS, CDR2 FQNEAQ. The CDR3 loop reads CASSLVWTGGEKLFF. CDR3 DNA sequence: TGTGCCAGCAGCTTAGTATGGACAGGGGGGGAAAAACTGTTTTTT.

This clone was seen only once. The chain carries TRBV27 and TRBJ1-1; a possible D gene is TRBD1 (6 bases). The CDR3 loop spans 11 amino acids. Trimming shortened V by 9 bases and J by 3 bases, and 8 bases separated the two germline ends. Germline V lookup: CDR1 MNHEY, CDR2 SMNVEV (reference sequence). The CDR3 bases are TGTGCCAGTCAGGGGTACACTGAAGCTTTCTTT. Translating it yields CASQGYTEAFF.

The CDR3 protein is CASSRTLSRYEQYF. For the CDR3, the DNA is TGTGCCAGCAGTCGGACACTCTCCCGCTACGAGCAGTACTTC. The V and J genes are TRBV6-5 and TRBJ2-7; maybe TRBD1 (5 bases). The germline gives CDR1 MNHEY, CDR2 SVGAGI. V shed 5 bases and J shed 3 bases, with 14 bases lying between them. The CDR3 totals 14 residues.

V and J are TRBV4-1 and TRBJ2-3, with unresolved D. The CDR3 covers 14 residues. In germline, CDR1 is MGHRA, CDR2 YSYEKL. V lost 0 bases, J lost 0 bases, and 4 bases lay in between. CDR3: CASSQDPSTDTQYF. The CDR3 nucleotides are TGCGCCAGCAGCCAAGATCCGAGCACAGATACGCAGTATTTT.

This rearrangement joins TRBV4-1 to TRBJ1-2; D unresolved. The CDR3 totals 14 residues. CDR1 is MGHRA, CDR2 YSYEKL, per germline. With 1 base removed from V and 1 base from J, the gap between germline ends came to 7 bases. CDR3 residues: CASSQASGNYGYTF. The CDR3 region has the DNA TGCGCCAGCAGCCAAGCGAGTGGTAACTATGGCTACACCTTC.

There are a few counts of this clone. The chain carries TRBV15 and TRBJ2-7, with 7 nucleotides matching TRBD2. J was trimmed by 2 bases and V by 4 bases; bases with no gene match: 8. The CDR3 runs to 15 residues. CDR1 LNHNV and CDR2 YYDKDF come from the germline V gene (reference sequence). Written as DNA, the CDR3 is TGTGCCACCAGCACCTACCCTAGCGGTGCCTACGAGCAGTACTTC. This gives the protein CATSTYPSGAYEQYF.

In the case of this clone: This CDR3 is also generated by other DNA sequences in the sample. CDR3 in DNA: TGTGCCAGCAGCGTAGGTGGAGGGAGCTATGGCTACACCTTC. It codes for CASSVGGGSYGYTF. The chain combines TRBV9 with TRBJ1-2; no reliable D call. V was pared by 0 bases and J by 4 bases, with 10 bases between. Germline values: CDR1 SGDLS, CDR2 YYNGEE. CDR3 size: 14 residues.

CDR3 nucleotides: TGTGCCAGTCATGACTCCGGGACAGGGTCCTACGAGCAGTACTTC. Its protein is CASHDSGTGSYEQYF. The J gene is TRBJ2-7, the V gene TRBV19, with 9 bases matching TRBD1. With 8 bases clipped from V and 1 base from J, the junction kept 9 bases outside the gene matches. Germline loops: CDR1 LNHDA, CDR2 SQIVND (reference sequence). CDR3 length equals 15 residues.

The CDR3 loop reads CASSQFRGNTEAFF. CDR3 nucleotide sequence: TGTGCCAGCAGCCAATTCAGGGGTAACACTGAAGCTTTCTTT. The V call is TRBV11-2, the J call TRBJ1-1; maybe TRBD1 (6 bases). This CDR3 is built from 14 residues. With 5 bases removed from V and 2 bases from J, the gap between germline ends came to 12 bases. From germline, CDR1 is SGHAT and CDR2 FQNNGV.

The chain is built from TRBV13 and TRBJ2-1; 7 bases are shared with TRBD2. The V segment lost 3 bases and the J segment 4 bases; nucleotides outside the gene matches: 6. Germline V gene lookup returns CDR1 PRHDT and CDR2 FYEKMQ (reference sequence). This CDR3 contains 15 residues. CDR3 sequence reads: CASSFYGRGYNEQFF. CDR3 in DNA: TGTGCCAGCAGCTTTTATGGGAGGGGATACAATGAGCAGTTCTTC.

The chain combines TRBV7-3 with TRBJ2-1; D call uncertain. Looked up from germline, CDR1 is SGHTA and CDR2 is FQGTGA. Between the trimmed V and J ends, which lost 2 bases and 9 bases, there was a span of 8 bases. The CDR3 length is 12 residues. CDR3 sequence: CASSLGTGEQFF. The CDR3 region has the DNA TGTGCCAGCAGCTTAGGCACGGGTGAGCAGTTCTTC.